This TCR beta chain was sequenced in a study of blood T cell repertoires in COVID-19. Background on the study: COVID-19 samples from acute and convalescent phases originated in the United States, Italy and Spain.

Data came from immunoSEQ multiplex PCR; TCRdb stores just in-frame clones and leaves some out. The sample carries about 31,000 clones, 80% to 90% recorded once. CDR3 size: 17 residues. Germline lookup yields CDR1 SGHNT and CDR2 YENEEA. The V end lost 2 bases, the J end lost 4 bases, and 18 bases lay between the germline ends. This TCR was sampled from a woman between 40 and 55 years old with active or convalescent COVID-19. The chain combines TRBV11-3 with TRBJ1-3; no clear D gene. Sequenced input: peripheral blood. The CDR3 reads CASSLPPFRSAGNTIYF. CDR3 bases: TGTGCCAGCAGCTTACCCCCTTTCCGCAGCGCCGGAAACACCATATATTTT.